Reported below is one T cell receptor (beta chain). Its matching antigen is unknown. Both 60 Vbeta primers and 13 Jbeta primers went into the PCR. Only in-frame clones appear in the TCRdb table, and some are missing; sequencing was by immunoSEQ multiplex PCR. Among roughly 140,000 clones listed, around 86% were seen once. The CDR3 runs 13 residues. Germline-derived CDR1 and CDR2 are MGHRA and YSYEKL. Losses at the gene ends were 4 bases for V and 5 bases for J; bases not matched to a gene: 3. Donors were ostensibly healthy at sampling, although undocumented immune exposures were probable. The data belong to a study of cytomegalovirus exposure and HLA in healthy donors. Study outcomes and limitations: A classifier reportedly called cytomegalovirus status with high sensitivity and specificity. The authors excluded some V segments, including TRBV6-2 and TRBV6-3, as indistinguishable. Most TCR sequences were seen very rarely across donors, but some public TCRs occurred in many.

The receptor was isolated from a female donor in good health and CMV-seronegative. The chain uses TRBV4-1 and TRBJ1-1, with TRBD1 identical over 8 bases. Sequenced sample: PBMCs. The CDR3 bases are TGCGCCAGCAGCCTGAACAGGGGGACTGAAGCTTTCTTT. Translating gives CASSLNRGTEAFF.